This entry lists 25 T cell receptor beta chains sequenced from one sample in a study of CD8+CD57+ T cells in acquired aplastic anemia. Patients sequenced had flow cytometry evidence of CD8+CD57+ cell expansion. CDR3 and TCR beta VDJ profiling relied on genomic DNA as the template. One entry per CDR3 protein, called by TCRdb with MiXCR from the reads. The sample contains about 160,000 distinct CDR3 sequences, 71% of which appear only once. The material sequenced was sorted CD4+, CD8+, or CD8+CD57+ T cells (not recorded which) from PBMCs. The receptors were gathered from a human donor with aplastic anemia.

The chain carries TRBV19 and TRBJ1-4; D not certain. The germline CDR1 and CDR2 sequences are LNHDA and SQIVND (reference sequence). The V end was cut by 3 bases, the J end by 8 bases, with 19 bases between. CDR3 length equals 16 residues. The CDR3 DNA reads as TGTGCCAGTAGTATTATCCGCAGGTCGAAAGGGGAAAAACTGTTTTTT. It translates to CASSIIRRSKGEKLFF.

This clonotype has more than one count but fewer than ten. J is TRBJ1-1 and V is TRBV7-8; D remains ambiguous. Germline V gene data show CDR1 as SGHVS and CDR2 as FQNEAQ. The CDR3 extends over 15 amino acids. V shed 2 bases and J shed 7 bases, with 17 bases lying between them. As DNA, the CDR3 is TGTGCCAGCAGCTTATCCCGGACCCTACAGAGTGAAGCTTTCTTT. The encoded protein is CASSLSRTLQSEAFF.

The chain employs TRBV24-1 and TRBJ2-3; D is perhaps TRBD2 (5 bases). V lost 5 bases and J 2 bases, leaving 10 bases between the germline ends. The CDR3 has 14 residues. The germline V gene has CDR1 KGHDR and CDR2 SFDVKD. The CDR3 region has the DNA TGTGCCACCAGTGGAGGGCATTCCACAGATACGCAGTATTTT. Translating it yields CATSGGHSTDTQYF.

In regard to this clonotype: The germline gene is not matched at one end of the junction; a read error may be the cause. The genes are TRBV5-1 and TRBJ1-2; TRBD1 matches 8 bases. The germline V gene has CDR1 SGHRS and CDR2 YFSETQ. The CDR3 has 14 residues. The CDR3 DNA sequence: TGCGCCAGCAGCTCAGCAGGGGGCCTCTATGGCTACTCCTTC. It is translated as CASSSAGGLYGYSF.

V usage is TRBV9 and J usage is TRBJ1-1, with 7 bases aligning to TRBD1. The CDR3 spans 16 residues. With V trimmed by 3 bases and J by 6 bases, 14 bases remained unmatched. CDR1 is SGDLS and CDR2 is YYNGEE in the germline V gene. CDR3 loop: CASSALLQGLQAEAFF. As DNA, the CDR3 is TGTGCCAGCAGCGCGCTCTTACAGGGGCTACAAGCTGAAGCTTTCTTT.

The chain links TRBV29-1 to TRBJ2-7; tentative D call: TRBD2 (6 bases). Per the germline V gene, CDR1 is SQVTM and CDR2 is ANQGSEA. V lost 7 bases, J lost 2 bases, and 21 bases lay in between. The CDR3 consists of 15 residues. The CDR3 sequence: CSGFGGKEGAYEQYF. The DNA of the CDR3 is TGCAGCGGATTCGGAGGGAAGGAGGGAGCCTACGAGCAGTACTTC.

Comment on this clonotype: Without the conserved terminal phenylalanine or tryptophan, this CDR3 likely stems from a read error. This CDR3 is CASSSGTGATETQYS. The CDR3 bases are TGTGCCAGCAGCTCCGGGACAGGGGCTACAGAGACCCAGTACTCC. This sequence joins TRBV6-4 and TRBJ2-5; 10 nucleotides agree with TRBD1. CDR1 and CDR2 (germline): MRHNA, SNTAGT. Trimming took 6 bases from V and 4 from J; bases not matched to a gene: 8. The CDR3 consists of 15 residues.

This clonotype was found a few times. The rearrangement links TRBV20-1 to TRBJ1-5; no reliable D call. Germline CDR1 DFQATT, CDR2 SNEGSKA (reference sequence). The V and J ends lost 4 bases and 0 bases respectively, with 10 bases between them. The CDR3 has 14 residues. This CDR3 reads CSAMEQFSNQPQHF. CDR3 in DNA: TGCAGTGCTATGGAACAGTTTAGCAATCAGCCCCAGCATTTT.

Only one count was recorded for this clonotype. The chain uses TRBV14 and TRBJ2-5; D possibly corresponds to TRBD2 (6 bases). This CDR3 is 12 amino acids long. V was clipped by 4 bases and J by 4 bases, with 7 bases between them. The V gene's germline CDR1 is SGHDN and CDR2 FVKESK. In nucleotides, the CDR3 is TGTGCCAGCAGCCGGGGGGTAGAGACCCAGTACTTC. Protein product: CASSRGVETQYF.

The chain employs TRBV5-4 and TRBJ1-1; D not resolved. Trimming left V 0 bases short and J 0 bases short, with 6 bases between. Germline lookup yields CDR1 SGHNT and CDR2 YYREEE (reference sequence). This CDR3 spans 14 amino acids. The CDR3, as DNA: TGTGCCAGCAGCTTGGACAGTGTGAACACTGAAGCTTTCTTT. Translation gives CASSLDSVNTEAFF.

The genes are TRBV10-3 and TRBJ1-3; D unclear. Germline values: CDR1 ENHRY, CDR2 SYGVKD. Trimming removed 10 bases at V and 2 bases at J, with 12 bases between. The CDR3 consists of 13 residues. The CDR3 bases are TGTGCCAGCGGGCCTCGTACTGGAAACACCATATATTTT. It yields the protein CASGPRTGNTIYF.

The chain uses TRBV7-6 and TRBJ2-5, with D perhaps being TRBD1 or TRBD2 (5 bases each). The CDR3 has 15 residues. Germline CDR1 is SGHVS and CDR2 is FNYEAQ. Trimming removed 2 bases from V and 2 bases from J, with 12 bases in between. The CDR3 DNA sequence: TGTGCCAGCAGCTTATCGGGGCCACTACAAGAGACCCAGTACTTC. Translating gives CASSLSGPLQETQYF.

This clonotype was detected a few times. The gene calls are TRBV19 and TRBJ1-5; D is unresolved. CDR3 length equals 15 residues. CDR1 and CDR2 (germline): LNHDA, SQIVND (reference sequence). The germline V and J ends were trimmed by 5 bases and 4 bases, with 15 bases remaining between them. The CDR3: CASSPVVNSNQPQHF. The CDR3, as DNA: TGTGCCAGTAGTCCGGTAGTCAATAGTAATCAGCCCCAGCATTTT. Combining the CDR3 with reference TRBV19 and TRBJ1-5 gives the whole variable domain DGGITQSPKYLFRKEGQNVTLSCEQNLNHDAMYWYRQDPGQGLRLIYYSQIVNDFQKGDIAEGYSVSREKKESFPLTVTSAQKNPTAFYLCASSPVVNSNQPQHFGDGTRLSIL.

There are a few counts of this clonotype. The chain couples TRBV2 to TRBJ1-4, with 11 bases aligning to TRBD1. CDR1 is SNHLY, CDR2 FYNNEI, per germline. There are 13 residues in the CDR3. Unmatched junction bases numbered 4, after V lost 5 bases and J lost 11 bases. CDR3 coding DNA: TGTGCCAGCAGTCCCGGACAGGGGGCGAAACTGTTTTTT. Translation: CASSPGQGAKLFF.

The chain uses TRBV2 and TRBJ2-7; 10 bases line up with TRBD2. Per germline, CDR1 SNHLY and CDR2 FYNNEI. This CDR3 contains 13 residues. CDR3 bases: TGTGCCAGCAGTGTAGCCGTCGAGAGCGGGGGGGCCGTC. Residues: CASSVAVESGGAV.

CDR3 nucleotides: TGTGCCAGCAGCTTGGGCAGGGGAGGTGGAAACACCATATATTTT. Translated, it gives CASSLGRGGGNTIYF. The V and J genes are TRBV7-3 and TRBJ1-3; D perhaps matches TRBD1 (6 bases). This CDR3 has 15 residues. V was cut by 3 bases and J by 3 bases, with 12 bases left in between. Per the germline V gene, CDR1 is SGHTA and CDR2 is FQGTGA. The complete variable domain, with remaining parts taken from reference TRBV7-3 and TRBJ1-3, reads GAGVSQTPSNKVTEKGKYVELRCDPISGHTALYWYRQSLGQGPEFLIYFQGTGAADDSGLPNDRFFAVRPEGSVSTLKIQRTERGDSAVYLCASSLGRGGGNTIYFGEGSWLTVV.

This clonotype was observed a single time. This chain connects TRBV29-1 to TRBJ1-1; D unclear. The V gene's germline CDR1 is SQVTM and CDR2 ANQGSEA. The CDR3 consists of 9 residues. The ends were cut back, 4 bases at V and 11 bases at J, with 8 bases in the middle. The CDR3 reads CSVVHEAFF. For the CDR3, the DNA is TGCAGCGTTGTTCACGAGGCTTTCTTT.

The V gene is TRBV19, the J gene TRBJ1-2; 7 nucleotides agree with TRBD1. The CDR3 sequence is 14 residues long. Germline loops: CDR1 LNHDA, CDR2 SQIVND (reference sequence). Trimming took 6 bases from V and 2 from J; bases not matched to a gene: 6. CDR3 coding DNA: TGTGCCAGTAGGCCTCAGACAGGGAACTATGGCTACACCTTC. Its protein product is CASRPQTGNYGYTF.

This clonotype was counted only a few times. This chain links TRBV25-1 with TRBJ2-1; 14 nucleotides match TRBD2. With V trimmed by 6 bases and J by 1 base, 8 bases remained unmatched. Looked up from germline, CDR1 is MGHDK and CDR2 is SYGVNS. The CDR3 totals 18 residues. The DNA for the CDR3 is TGTGCCAGCAGCCCGGGACTAGCGGGAGAATTGTCCTACAATGAGCAGTTCTTC. Residues: CASSPGLAGELSYNEQFF. Filled out from reference TRBV25-1 and TRBJ2-1, the complete variable domain reads EADIYQTPRYLVIGTGKKITLECSQTMGHDKMYWYQQDPGMELHLIHYSYGVNSTEKGDLSSESTVSRIRTEHFPLTLESARPSHTSQYLCASSPGLAGELSYNEQFFGPGTRLTVL.

The V gene is TRBV10-3, the J gene TRBJ2-7, with D possibly matching TRBD1 (8 bases). The CDR3 is 13 amino acids. Germline V CDR1 and CDR2: ENHRY, SYGVKD. Trimming took 10 bases from V and 6 from J, leaving 19 bases between them. CDR3 in amino acids: CATRGAGTGEQYF. The CDR3 region has the DNA TGTGCCACCCGGGGGGCAGGGACAGGCGAGCAGTACTTC.

This chain joins TRBV9 and TRBJ2-3; D might be TRBD1 or TRBD2, each matching 6 bases. Germline CDR1 and CDR2: SGDLS and YYNGEE. The CDR3 sequence is 16 residues long. Between the trimmed V and J ends, which lost 3 bases and 1 base, there was a span of 15 bases. CDR3 sequence: CASSGGAASGTDTQYF. Written as DNA, the CDR3 is TGTGCCAGCAGCGGGGGGGCGGCTAGCGGCACAGATACGCAGTATTTT.

This chain links TRBV15 with TRBJ2-1, with D perhaps TRBD2 (6 bases). Germline CDR1 LNHNV, CDR2 YYDKDF (reference sequence). Trimming stripped 1 base from V and 6 bases from J, with 16 bases between. The CDR3 sequence is 16 residues long. In DNA form, the CDR3 reads TGTGCCACCAGCAGAGGCCTAGTGGGGGGTAGCAATGAGCAGTTCTTC. Amino acid sequence: CATSRGLVGGSNEQFF.

The rearrangement joins TRBV6-4 to TRBJ2-2; TRBD2 matches 8 bases. Germline V gives CDR1 MRHNA, CDR2 SNTAGT. Losses at the gene ends were 6 bases for V and 7 bases for J; bases not matched to a gene: 16. This CDR3 comprises 17 residues. CDR3 nucleotide sequence: TGTGCCAGCAGCGAGGGACTAGGGTCTAGCGCGGTCGGGGAGCTGTTTTTT. Protein: CASSEGLGSSAVGELFF.

The sample holds many counts of this clonotype. This chain connects TRBV5-1 to TRBJ1-2; D unclear. The CDR3 has 17 amino acids. Trimming took off 2 bases at V and 5 bases at J, with 22 bases between the two ends. Germline loops: CDR1 SGHRS, CDR2 YFSETQ. For the CDR3, the DNA is TGCGCCAGCAGCTTCTTGGCAGGTCAATCCCGGATTTATGGCTACACCTTC. It codes for CASSFLAGQSRIYGYTF.

The CDR3 protein is CAISVTGEEQYF. CDR3 DNA sequence: TGTGCCATCAGTGTGACAGGGGAAGAGCAGTACTTC. The chain carries TRBV10-3 and TRBJ2-7; 8 nucleotides agree with TRBD1. The germline CDR1 and CDR2 sequences are ENHRY and SYGVKD. This CDR3 spans 12 amino acids. The trim removed 4 bases at V and 7 bases at J, leaving 3 bases unmatched.